The 18 T cell receptor beta chains listed next were all sequenced from one sample in a study of cytotoxic CD8 clonotypes in ibrutinib-treated CLL. Sequencing used immunoSEQ multiplex PCR; TCRdb keeps in-frame clones, though not all of them. The data show some 300,000 clones, around four fifths seen once. The sample was PBMCs, taken before ibrutinib treatment. These receptors were collected from a human donor with chronic lymphocytic leukemia.

The V and J genes are TRBV7-9 and TRBJ1-2; D is uncertain. CDR3 length: 18 residues. Germline V gene data show CDR1 as SEHNR and CDR2 as FQNEAQ (reference sequence). V gave up 4 bases and J gave up 5 bases, with 26 bases separating them. In nucleotides, the CDR3 is TGTGCCAGCAGCTCCTCAATTTGGGGTCGCAGTAGAGAATATGGCTACACCTTC. Its translation: CASSSSIWGRSREYGYTF.

For the CDR3, the DNA is TGTGCCAGCAACCGAGGGACCGGGGAGCTGTTTTTT. It translates to CASNRGTGELFF. The chain is built from TRBV27 and TRBJ2-2; a possible D gene is TRBD2 (5 bases). The CDR3 length is 12 residues. V lost 7 bases and J 5 bases, leaving 8 bases between the germline ends. The germline V gene has CDR1 MNHEY and CDR2 SMNVEV (reference sequence).

The chain links TRBV7-9 to TRBJ1-1; TRBD1 is a possible D gene (6 bases). The V gene lost 5 bases and the J gene lost 8 bases, with 9 bases spanning the gap. The CDR3 spans 11 residues. Germline V CDR1 and CDR2: SEHNR, FQNEAQ (reference sequence). The CDR3 reads CASSLGQEAFF. CDR3 DNA sequence: TGTGCCAGCAGCCTAGGACAGGAAGCTTTCTTT.

This clone appeared once. V is TRBV6-5 and J is TRBJ2-5, with D unclear. V was shortened by 1 base and J by 5 bases, with 2 bases between the two germline ends. CDR1 is MNHEY, CDR2 SVGAGI, per germline. This CDR3 is 11 amino acids long. The CDR3: CASSYYETQYF. The CDR3 region has the DNA TGTGCCAGCAGTTACTATGAGACCCAGTACTTC.

This clone was counted only a few times. This sequence joins TRBV7-2 and TRBJ2-1; 9 positions agree with TRBD1. Germline CDR1 SGHTA, CDR2 FQGNSA. The CDR3 covers 16 residues. The ends lost 5 bases at V and 2 bases at J; junction bases unmatched: 7. CDR3: CASSRTGTGTYNEQFF. DNA for the CDR3: TGTGCCAGCAGCCGAACCGGGACAGGGACCTACAATGAGCAGTTCTTC.

This clone was detected a few times. V and J are TRBV29-1 and TRBJ1-2; D gene ambiguous. The germline gives CDR1 SQVTM, CDR2 ANQGSEA. V was shortened by 6 bases and J by 5 bases, with 10 bases between the two germline ends. CDR3 length: 11 residues. CDR3 sequence: CSVQNVYGYTF. As DNA, the CDR3 is TGCAGCGTCCAGAACGTGTATGGCTACACCTTC.

This chain uses TRBV5-1 with TRBJ1-1; D call uncertain. V was pared by 0 bases and J by 2 bases, with 11 bases between. Germline values: CDR1 SGHRS, CDR2 YFSETQ. The CDR3 has 15 amino acids. CDR3 sequence (DNA): TGCGCCAGCAGCTTGGATCGAGTTAAAAACACTGAAGCTTTCTTT. It specifies CASSLDRVKNTEAFF. The full variable domain, rest sourced from reference TRBV5-1 and TRBJ1-1, is KAGVTQTPRYLIKTRGQQVTLSCSPISGHRSVSWYQQTPGQGLQFLFEYFSETQRNKGNFPGRFSGRQFSNSRSEMNVSTLELGDSALYLCASSLDRVKNTEAFFGQGTRLTVV.

The chain is built from TRBV6-5 and TRBJ1-3, with D tentatively TRBD1 (5 bases). Trimming cost V 5 bases and J 0 bases, with 11 bases left between them. Germline CDR1 MNHEY, CDR2 SVGAGI. This CDR3 is built from 15 residues. Here the CDR3 DNA reads TGTGCCAGCAGTCGGGACCCCAACTCTGGAAACACCATATATTTT. It encodes CASSRDPNSGNTIYF.

Concerning this clone itself: One junction end disagrees with the germline gene, perhaps due to a read error. The chain recombines TRBV7-7 with TRBJ2-2; 7 bases line up with TRBD2. Germline CDR1 is SSHAT and CDR2 is FNYEAQ (reference sequence). The CDR3 has 14 residues. CDR3 residues: CASSLGLASGELFF. The CDR3 DNA reads TGTGCTAGCAGCTTAGGGCTAGCTAGCGGAGAGCTGTTTTTT.

V is TRBV15 and J is TRBJ2-5; either TRBD1 or TRBD2 may supply D (5 bases each). The V end lost 1 base, the J end lost 7 bases, and 13 bases lay between the germline ends. The CDR3 spans 14 residues. Germline V gene sequence: CDR1 LNHNV, CDR2 YYDKDF (reference sequence). The CDR3 DNA is TGTGCCACCAGCAGAGGTGGGGCCAGCGGGACCCAGTACTTC. Translated: CATSRGGASGTQYF.

This sequence joins TRBV7-2 and TRBJ1-1; 7 bases map to TRBD1. There are 11 residues in the CDR3. Germline CDR1 reads SGHTA; CDR2 reads FQGNSA. The trim removed 7 bases at V and 8 bases at J, leaving 4 bases unmatched. CDR3 sequence: CASMDRWEAFF. CDR3 DNA: TGTGCCAGCATGGACAGGTGGGAAGCTTTCTTT.

This clone was seen a few times. This sample includes further DNA sequences coding for the same CDR3. The chain links TRBV28 to TRBJ1-5; D gene ambiguous. Deletions cut 5 bases from V and 4 bases from J, with 6 bases between. CDR1 and CDR2 (germline): MDHEN, SYDVKM. This CDR3 has 12 residues. The CDR3 DNA sequence: TGTGCCAGCAGTCTACTAAATCAGCCCCAGCATTTT. Translated, it gives CASSLLNQPQHF.

This CDR3 reads CASSLGLVGGLDEQYF. CDR3 nucleotides: TGTGCCAGCAGCTTGGGCTTAGTAGGGGGACTAGACGAGCAGTACTTC. The chain recombines TRBV5-5 with TRBJ2-7; 8 bases line up with TRBD2. Germline loops: CDR1 SGHKS, CDR2 YYEKEE (reference sequence). This CDR3 has 16 residues. J gave up 5 bases and V 0 bases, and 10 bases lay outside the gene matches.

The chain employs TRBV4-2 and TRBJ1-5, with D unclear. CDR1 and CDR2 (germline): LGHNA, YNFKEQ. V lost 0 bases, J lost 7 bases, and 10 bases lay in between. This CDR3 is built from 14 residues. The CDR3 is CASSQEWEQQPQHF. In DNA, the CDR3 is TGTGCCAGCAGCCAAGAATGGGAACAGCAGCCCCAGCATTTT.

The chain carries TRBV27 and TRBJ1-5; 9 nucleotides line up with TRBD1. V shed 10 bases, J shed 5 bases, and the junction held 3 bases outside the gene matches. The CDR3 contains 12 residues. Germline V gives CDR1 MNHEY, CDR2 SMNVEV (reference sequence). The DNA for the CDR3 is TGTGCCACCCGGACAGGGGATCAGCCCCAGCATTTT. Amino acid sequence: CATRTGDQPQHF.

The rearrangement joins TRBV27 to TRBJ1-4, with a possible D match to TRBD1 (5 bases). CDR3 length equals 11 residues. From germline, CDR1 is MNHEY and CDR2 SMNVEV (reference sequence). The V and J ends lost 4 bases and 11 bases respectively, with 8 bases between them. DNA for the CDR3: TGTGCCAGCAGTTGGGGGGGGAAACTGTTTTTT. Amino acids: CASSWGGKLFF.

The CDR3 DNA sequence: TGTGCCAGCAGTCCACGGGACGACTACGAGCAGTACTTC. It translates to CASSPRDDYEQYF. The rearrangement uses TRBV27 and TRBJ2-5; D may be TRBD1 or TRBD2 (5 bases each). The end of the DNA aligns better with TRBJ2-7, so the J call may be wrong. The germline V gene has CDR1 MNHEY and CDR2 SMNVEV (reference sequence). The length of the CDR3 is 13 residues.

The chain is built from TRBV7-6 and TRBJ1-1; D is ambiguous. V was shortened by 5 bases and J by 1 base, with 8 bases between the two germline ends. The CDR3 loop spans 13 amino acids. Germline V gene sequence: CDR1 SGHVS, CDR2 FNYEAQ. CDR3 coding DNA: TGTGCCAGCAGCCAAGACGGGAACACTGAAGCTTTCTTT. Translation gives CASSQDGNTEAFF.